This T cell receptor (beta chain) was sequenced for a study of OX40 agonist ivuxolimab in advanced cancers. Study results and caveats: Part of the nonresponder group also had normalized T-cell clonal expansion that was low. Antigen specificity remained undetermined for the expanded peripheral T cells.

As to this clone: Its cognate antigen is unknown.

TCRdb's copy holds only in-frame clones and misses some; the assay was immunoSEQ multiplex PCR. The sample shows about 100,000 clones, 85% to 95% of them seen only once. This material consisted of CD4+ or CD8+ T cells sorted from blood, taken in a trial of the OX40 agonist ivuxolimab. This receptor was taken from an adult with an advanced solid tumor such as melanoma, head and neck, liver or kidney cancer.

This CDR3 is CASSPLPNHQPQHF. The CDR3 DNA reads TGTGCCAGCTCACCACTTCCCAACCATCAGCCCCAGCATTTT. This chain uses TRBV18 with TRBJ1-5, with D hard to call. Germline-derived CDR1 and CDR2 are KGHSH and LQKENI. The CDR3 is 14 amino acids. Trimming stripped 1 base from V and 5 bases from J, with 9 bases between.